This TCR beta chain was sequenced in a study of shared clonotypes between healthy human individuals. Germline assignment: CDR1 SGHVS and CDR2 FQNEAQ. The CDR3 is 15 residues long. V gave up 5 bases and J gave up 3 bases, with 17 bases separating them. Profiling relied on immunoSEQ multiplex PCR, and the TCRdb table lists in-frame clones only, not all of them. This table has around 1.1 million clones, around 82% appearing once. V and J are TRBV7-8 and TRBJ2-7; possibly TRBD2 for D (6 bases). The receptor was isolated from a man between 18 and 35 years old in good health. Some clones in this sample may be carry-over from other donors' samples. Sequenced input: memory CD4+ T cells from PBMCs. As to subset: CD45RA-negative fraction. As DNA, the CDR3 is TGTGCCAGCAGCCCGCGTGAGTGGGAGGACTACGAGCAGTACTTC. It translates to CASSPREWEDYEQYF.